Listed below are T cell receptor beta chains from one sample, sequenced in a study of blood T cell repertoires in COVID-19. Only in-frame clones appear in the TCRdb table, and some are missing; sequencing was by immunoSEQ multiplex PCR. Of more than 300,000 clones listed, 87% are singletons. The sequencing input was peripheral blood. These receptors were taken from a woman aged 25-40 years with COVID-19, enrolled during active disease. Each CDR3 is given with its conserved first and last residue.

length: 13
J: TRBJ2-3
V: TRBV2
CDR3: CASMDRYTDTQYF

length: 13
J: TRBJ2-1
V: TRBV6-5
CDR3: CASRGLRYNEQFF

length: 16
J: TRBJ1-3
V: TRBV27
CDR3: CASSSMGAHSGNTIYF

length: 15
J: TRBJ2-7
V: TRBV10-3
CDR3: CATLPGLAGAYEQYF

length: 13
J: TRBJ2-7
V: TRBV11-2
CDR3: CASSARVGYEQYF

length: 14
J: TRBJ2-7
V: TRBV9
CDR3: CASSVGQGTYEQYF

length: 15
J: TRBJ1-2
V: TRBV5-1
CDR3: CASSLGQSSLGGYTF

length: 14
J: TRBJ2-3
V: TRBV28
CDR3: CATGTGGAADTQYF

length: 15
J: TRBJ1-5
V: TRBV6-5
CDR3: CASSPTGYSNQPQHF

length: 15
J: TRBJ2-1
V: TRBV6-5
CDR3: CASSPGQISYNEQFF

length: 14
J: TRBJ1-2
V: TRBV6-5
CDR3: CASSYSSGGGGYTF

length: 16
J: TRBJ2-2
V: TRBV30
CDR3: CAWSAGLAGGRGELFF

length: 14
J: TRBJ2-2
V: TRBV10-3
CDR3: CATAGILNTGELFF

length: 15
J: TRBJ2-7
V: TRBV30
CDR3: CAWSNPKAGRYEQYF

length: 17
J: TRBJ2-5
V: TRBV14
CDR3: CASSHTRLLTGQETQYF

length: 13
J: TRBJ2-7
V: TRBV30
CDR3: CAWSGQGFYEQYF

length: 14
J: TRBJ2-1
V: TRBV11-1
CDR3: CASSRQESYNEQFF

length: 13
J: TRBJ2-6
V: TRBV12-3/TRBV12-4
CDR3: CASIGSGANVLTF

length: 14
J: TRBJ2-3
V: TRBV15
CDR3: CATSRGQSTDTQYF

length: 12
J: TRBJ2-1
V: TRBV21-1
CDR3: CASPTSSGEQFF

length: 14
J: TRBJ1-3
V: TRBV7-8
CDR3: CASSHTGDGNTIYF

length: 13
J: TRBJ1-2
V: TRBV19
CDR3: CASSLAATYGYTF

length: 13
J: TRBJ1-3
V: TRBV28
CDR3: CASRTGGRNTIYF

length: 12
J: TRBJ1-1
V: TRBV29-1
CDR3: CSVDRSNTEAFF

length: 14
J: TRBJ2-1
V: TRBV2
CDR3: CASTAGNPYNEQFF

length: 14
J: TRBJ2-5
V: TRBV3-1/TRBV3-2
CDR3: CASSPYGGQETQYF

length: 16
J: TRBJ2-4
V: TRBV7-2
CDR3: CASSSGQTLAKNIQYF

length: 15
J: TRBJ2-4
V: TRBV9
CDR3: CASSVGPGAKNIQYF

length: 15
J: TRBJ2-2
V: TRBV6-6
CDR3: CASSYRGPNTGELFF

length: 14
J: TRBJ1-6
V: TRBV7-2
CDR3: CASSSQGKNSPLHF

length: 14
J: TRBJ2-2
V: TRBV11-3
CDR3: CASSPRPGTGELFF

length: 13
J: TRBJ1-1
V: TRBV6-5
CDR3: CASIRGVGTEAFF

length: 15
J: TRBJ2-7
V: TRBV6-5
CDR3: CASSYAGVGDYEQYF

length: 12
J: TRBJ2-1
V: TRBV7-9
CDR3: CASSTVYNEQFF

length: 16
J: TRBJ2-7
V: TRBV9
CDR3: CASSVGLAGFSYEQYF

length: 15
J: TRBJ1-4
V: TRBV6-2/TRBV6-3
CDR3: CASSLLGQGNEKLFF

length: 12
J: TRBJ2-7
V: TRBV11-2
CDR3: CASSSDMLEQYF

length: 13
J: TRBJ2-7
V: TRBV6-5
CDR3: CASSRAGPYEQYF

length: 14
J: TRBJ2-1
V: TRBV6-5
CDR3: CAGRGTGGNNEQFF

length: 15
J: TRBJ2-7
V: TRBV15
CDR3: CATSGLQGPIYEQYF

length: 14
J: TRBJ2-7
V: TRBV6-5
CDR3: CASMTGTSTYEQYF

length: 15
J: TRBJ2-7
V: TRBV5-1
CDR3: CASSLGTSGSYEQYF

length: 17
J: TRBJ2-1
V: TRBV4-3
CDR3: CASSRGRLAEEYNEQFF

length: 15
J: TRBJ1-3
V: TRBV7-3
CDR3: CASSYREVNGNTIYF

length: 16
J: TRBJ1-5
V: TRBV28
CDR3: CASSPHLANSNQPQHF

length: 17
J: TRBJ1-3
V: TRBV28
CDR3: CASSFWARQGSGNTIYF